This section outlines one T cell receptor beta chain sequence together with its context. This clonotype came up many times. The antigen this receptor binds is unknown. No base quality information exists; no much larger clone differs at one position. This sample stems from a study of T cells in Graves' hyperthyroidism and ophthalmopathy (dated by TCRdb to 2018 to 2020). With regard to the full study: A discovery cohort of roughly 100 patients, about 40 with Graves' ophthalmopathy and approximately 60 with stable Graves' hyperthyroidism, was used to find distinguishing TCR V-J signatures. Whether ophthalmopathy could be predicted prospectively was tested in an independent validation cohort made up of roughly 19 hyperthyroidism patients plus 17 patients who later progressed to ophthalmopathy. The 100 discovery patients were divided at random into training and test sets in a 7:3 ratio. In addition, the study compared T-cell repertoires in thyroid tissue and in blood from roughly six Graves' hyperthyroidism patients. Once sampling was done, hyperthyroidism patients were given methimazole at a starting dose of 30 mg daily, whereas ophthalmopathy patients were given high-dose intravenous methylprednisolone. The paper describes TCR Vbeta CDR3 sequencing of some 130 peripheral blood samples, made up of about 41 ophthalmopathy patients, some 80 hyperthyroidism patients and 17 progressor patients. Paper-wide results and their limitations: A 13 V-J signature model separated ophthalmopathy from stable hyperthyroidism, with over 85% sensitivity and about 81% specificity in cross-validation and 80%/75% in testing. Sample size was not statistically predetermined, and blinding of investigators to group allocation was not performed. In validation, the model predicted progression to ophthalmopathy with about 71% sensitivity and about 73% specificity, a median of about 6.7 months before onset. Blood samples also contained most of the expanded thyroid clonotypes (frequency above 0.001), which suggests that blood repertoires may reflect thyroid immune responses.

Exclusion was applied to patients with uncontrolled infections, other autoimmune diseases, pregnancy or lactation. Diagnoses were based on clinical symptoms, serum thyroxine and TRAb, thyroid ultrasound and orbital computed tomography. Total RNA was extracted using Trizol reagent, and RNA quality was assessed on an Agilent 2100 Bioanalyzer. The germline V gene sets CDR1 to SGDLS and CDR2 to YYNGEE. The trim is 4 bases for V and 1 base for J, with a gap of 17 bases between the germline ends. The CDR3 contains 16 residues, cysteine and phenylalanine counted. Of all the DNA, just the CDR3 is kept, 48 bases in frame from base 1. Amplification of TCR beta CDR3 regions was carried out from RNA transcripts. The first round of RT-PCR for the TCR CDR3 was performed with the HTBI primer set and the Qiagen OneStep RT-PCR kit. A second multiplex PCR round built the libraries, followed by size selection and purification. Libraries were sequenced paired-end with 100 bp reads on an Illumina HiSeq2000. Per the authors' processing: SOAPnuke was used to process the raw data, throwing out any read that contained adapters or uncalled bases, had a mean Phred below 15, or lacked an exact constant-primer or identifier match. High-quality paired reads were merged using COPE v1.2.5, and each unique nucleotide sequence was defined as a clonotype. Clonotypes were aligned to IMGT TRBV, TRBD and TRBJ reference segments using MiTCR v1.1. The analysis was restricted to V-J combinations with a frequency above 0.0001, which together covered 99.2% of the repertoires. A TCS score was defined as the ratio between F50 (clonal expansion) and ExV (chaos), using BLOSUM62-based TCRdist between CDR3 peptides within each V-J. Welch's t-statistics and random forest reduced several hundred V-J features to 13, which were used in a naive Bayes classifier (R e1071). Thyroid-blood repertoire similarity was quantified with the Morisita-Horn index. The public sequencing data were trimmed at Q25 with fastp and processed into clonotypes with MiXCR by TCRdb, which kept only in-frame beta chains. Identical CDR3 protein sequences are pooled into one entry, listed with their most common genes and DNA. What appears here as the V and J calls and clone size reflects TCRdb's work, not the paper's. The sample profile shows over 500,000 distinct CDR3 sequences; over 45% of them were found once. The ten top clones hold 44% of the sample.

The source is an adult woman with Graves' disease, either hyperthyroidism or ophthalmopathy (not recorded which). The chain is encoded by TRBV9 joined to TRBJ2-5, with TRBD2 tentatively as D gene (5 bases match). Sequenced sample: peripheral blood or thyroid tissue (not recorded which). The DNA is TGTGCCAGCAGCCCAGTAACGGGATGGGCCCAAGAGACCCAGTACTTC. This translates into CASSPVTGWAQETQYF.